The 23 T cell receptor beta chains below come from one sample, sequenced in a study of CD8+CD57+ T cells in acquired aplastic anemia. Genomic DNA templated the TCR beta VDJ and CDR3 profiling. TCRdb re-called the reads with MiXCR, one entry per CDR3 protein. The sample holds approximately 470,000 distinct CDR3 sequences, around 33% seen once. CD8+CD57+ cell expansion, shown by flow cytometry, had occurred in the patients selected for sequencing. Sequencing input: sorted CD4+, CD8+, or CD8+CD57+ T cells (not recorded which) from PBMCs. These receptors originate from a human donor with aplastic anemia.

V is TRBV7-9 and J is TRBJ2-1; D perhaps matches TRBD2 (5 bases). The V end lost 5 bases, the J end lost 7 bases, and 9 bases lay between the germline ends. CDR3 length equals 12 residues. Germline CDR1 is SEHNR and CDR2 is FQNEAQ (reference sequence). The CDR3 nucleotides are TGTGCCAGCAGCCAGGAGGTGAATGAGCAGTTCTTC. This sequence encodes CASSQEVNEQFF. The full variable domain, in which reference TRBV7-9 and TRBJ2-1 provide the parts outside the CDR3, is DTGVSQNPRHKITKRGQNVTFRCDPISEHNRLYWYRQTLGQGPEFLTYFQNEAQLEKSRLLSDRFSAERPKGSFSTLEIQRTEQGDSAMYLCASSQEVNEQFFGPGTRLTVL.

The table lists this clonotype with many counts. This chain joins TRBV7-9 and TRBJ2-6, with unresolved D. V was trimmed by 5 bases and J by 4 bases, leaving 6 bases between them. This CDR3 spans 13 amino acids. The V gene's germline CDR1 is SEHNR and CDR2 FQNEAQ (reference sequence). The CDR3 DNA is TGTGCCAGCAGCGTCGCAGGGGCCAACGTCCTGACTTTC. Its protein product is CASSVAGANVLTF.

Ten or more counts support this clonotype. The rearrangement links TRBV2 to TRBJ2-7; 10 nucleotides agree with TRBD1. The V segment lost 5 bases and the J segment 3 bases; nucleotides outside the gene matches: 4. Per the germline V gene, CDR1 is SNHLY and CDR2 is FYNNEI. There are 14 residues in the CDR3. The CDR3 protein is CASSRQGASYEQYF. For the CDR3, the DNA is TGTGCCAGCAGTCGACAGGGGGCAAGCTACGAGCAGTACTTC.

This clonotype was counted at least ten times. The V and J genes are TRBV10-2 and TRBJ2-5; TRBD1 might be the D (5 bases). Deletions cut 7 bases from V and 4 bases from J, with 22 bases between. The germline V gene has CDR1 WSHSY and CDR2 SAAADI. The CDR3 consists of 16 residues. The CDR3 DNA reads TGCGCCAGCACCCGGGCCCAGGGCGCGTCCGGAGAGACCCAGTACTTC. As protein: CASTRAQGASGETQYF.

In this sample, this clonotype turned up a few times. This CDR3 reads CASSLGRDRFTGELFF. The CDR3 region has the DNA TGTGCCAGCAGCTTAGGGCGGGATCGTTTCACCGGGGAGCTGTTTTTT. V and J are TRBV7-6 and TRBJ2-2; TRBD2 might be the D (6 bases). Germline loops: CDR1 SGHVS, CDR2 FNYEAQ. The CDR3 consists of 16 residues. V lost 1 base and J lost 4, with 13 bases in between.

In its sample, this clonotype was seen a few times. In DNA, the CDR3 is TGCGCCAGCAGTGCCGGGACAGGGGTGACCGAGCAGTACTTC. This encodes CASSAGTGVTEQYF. The V gene is TRBV10-1, the J gene TRBJ2-7; 10 nucleotides line up with TRBD1. The CDR3 has 14 residues. The ends lost 4 bases at V and 6 bases at J; junction bases unmatched: 6. Germline CDR1 reads WNHNN; CDR2 reads SYGVQD (reference sequence).

This clonotype came up many times. The rearrangement links TRBV5-1 to TRBJ1-5; D ambiguous. Trimming took off 0 bases at V and 9 bases at J, with 10 bases between the two ends. Germline CDR1 reads SGHRS; CDR2 reads YFSETQ. The CDR3 spans 13 residues. The CDR3 is CASSLGFSGPQHF. The CDR3 DNA reads as TGCGCCAGCAGCTTGGGGTTTAGCGGGCCCCAGCATTTT. Full variable domain (remainder filled in from reference TRBV5-1 and TRBJ1-5): KAGVTQTPRYLIKTRGQQVTLSCSPISGHRSVSWYQQTPGQGLQFLFEYFSETQRNKGNFPGRFSGRQFSNSRSEMNVSTLELGDSALYLCASSLGFSGPQHFGDGTRLSIL.

Note on this clonotype: A clone one base away is much larger, so this may be a read error. The chain carries TRBV19 and TRBJ1-1; no clear D gene. Germline CDR1 LNHDA, CDR2 SQIVND (reference sequence). CDR3 size: 13 residues. In DNA, the CDR3 is TGTGTCAGTATCTCCAGTCTTTTGGGTGAAGCTTTCTTT. Its translation is CVSISSLLGEAFF.

This clonotype has at least ten counts. V usage is TRBV14 and J usage is TRBJ1-3; no reliable D call. The V and J ends lost 8 bases and 0 bases respectively, with 8 bases between them. This CDR3 contains 13 residues. Germline V CDR1 and CDR2: SGHDN, FVKESK. The CDR3 reads CASRTRSGNTIYF. In DNA, the CDR3 is TGTGCCAGCCGGACTCGCTCTGGAAACACCATATATTTT.

This clonotype was observed a few times. The J gene is TRBJ2-5, the V gene TRBV20-1; D unresolved. This CDR3 has 14 residues. V was cut by 0 bases and J by 1 base, with 9 bases left in between. Germline V gene lookup returns CDR1 DFQATT and CDR2 SNEGSKA (reference sequence). The CDR3 region has the DNA TGCAGTGCTAGAGATTCCCGGAGCCAAGAGACCCAGTACTTC. Translation: CSARDSRSQETQYF.

The rearrangement uses TRBV7-9 and TRBJ2-7, with D possibly TRBD1 on 6 matching bases. V was clipped by 1 base and J by 6 bases, with 16 bases between them. There are 15 residues in the CDR3. CDR1 and CDR2 (germline): SEHNR, FQNEAQ (reference sequence). CDR3 sequence reads: CASSLEDRGNFEQYF. Here the CDR3 DNA reads TGTGCCAGCAGCTTAGAGGACAGAGGTAACTTCGAGCAGTACTTC.

This chain links TRBV7-2 with TRBJ1-1; D possibly corresponds to TRBD1 (6 bases). The CDR3 has 15 amino acids. Germline CDR1 SGHTA, CDR2 FQGNSA. V lost 1 base to trimming and J lost 0 bases, with 9 bases between them. CDR3 bases: TGTGCCAGCAGCTTAGTGTCAGGGGTGAACACTGAAGCTTTCTTT. Amino acids: CASSLVSGVNTEAFF.

V and J are TRBV20-1 and TRBJ2-1, with TRBD1 as a possible D gene (5 bases). Per germline, CDR1 DFQATT and CDR2 SNEGSKA (reference sequence). This CDR3 has 15 amino acids. With 0 bases removed from V and 2 bases from J, the gap between germline ends came to 11 bases. This CDR3 is CSARDLGVTYNEQFF. In DNA, the CDR3 is TGCAGTGCTAGAGATCTAGGGGTCACCTACAATGAGCAGTTCTTC.

In this sample, this clonotype turned up many times. The rearrangement links TRBV7-3 to TRBJ1-6; D might be TRBD1 (5 bases). CDR3 length: 15 amino acids. The V and J ends lost 0 bases and 9 bases respectively, with 12 bases between them. The V gene's germline CDR1 is SGHTA and CDR2 FQGTGA. The CDR3 DNA reads as TGTGCCAGCAGCTTAACCCCAGGGTGGCGTTCACCCCTCCACTTT. It yields the protein CASSLTPGWRSPLHF.

This clonotype was seen more than once but under ten times. The rearrangement joins TRBV6-6 to TRBJ2-5; the D gene is possibly TRBD2 (7 bases). V shed 2 bases and J shed 10 bases, with 11 bases lying between them. This CDR3 is 12 amino acids long. Germline-derived CDR1 and CDR2 are MNHNY and SVGAGI (reference sequence). The CDR3 spells CASSYGGDIQYF. The CDR3 DNA reads as TGTGCCAGCAGTTACGGGGGGGACATCCAGTACTTC.

There are a few counts of this clonotype. The rearrangement joins TRBV9 to TRBJ2-7; 9 bases map to TRBD1. Germline lookup yields CDR1 SGDLS and CDR2 YYNGEE. CDR3 length: 16 residues. J gave up 3 bases and V 3 bases, and 10 bases lay outside the gene matches. The CDR3 region is CASSEGQGHPFYEQYF. CDR3 in DNA: TGTGCCAGCAGCGAGGGACAGGGCCATCCCTTCTACGAGCAGTACTTC.

This clonotype was seen ten or more times. The rearrangement joins TRBV11-1 to TRBJ1-2; 8 bases are shared with TRBD1. Germline V lookup: CDR1 SGHAT, CDR2 FQDESV (reference sequence). This CDR3 spans 16 amino acids. Trimming removed 8 bases from V and 4 bases from J; junction bases left unmatched: 15. The DNA for the CDR3 is TGTGCCAGCGGTAGGGCCTGGACAGGGTCGATCTATGGCTACACCTTC. It encodes CASGRAWTGSIYGYTF.

The V gene is TRBV25-1, the J gene TRBJ1-1; 10 bases agree with TRBD1. CDR1 and CDR2 (germline): MGHDK, SYGVNS. The CDR3 sequence is 12 residues long. V trimming: 6 bases; J trimming: 11 bases; junction bases outside the gene matches: 6. In DNA form, the CDR3 reads TGTGCCAGCAGGCAGACAGGGGGCGTGGCTTTCTTT. Protein: CASRQTGGVAFF.

This clonotype was observed at least ten times. The chain couples TRBV7-2 to TRBJ1-1; D is unclear. Per germline, CDR1 SGHTA and CDR2 FQGNSA. V shed 3 bases and J shed 1 base, with 3 bases lying between them. The CDR3 extends over 12 amino acids. The CDR3 region is CASSFWNTEAFF. CDR3 nucleotide sequence: TGTGCCAGCAGCTTCTGGAACACTGAAGCTTTCTTT.

There are many counts of this clonotype. The rearrangement joins TRBV2 to TRBJ1-2, with D maybe TRBD1 (6 bases). This CDR3 is 15 amino acids long. Looked up from germline, CDR1 is SNHLY and CDR2 is FYNNEI. V lost 1 base and J lost 5, with 14 bases in between. CDR3: CASSEDRESVYGYTF. Written as DNA, the CDR3 is TGTGCCAGCAGTGAAGACAGGGAGTCGGTTTATGGCTACACCTTC.

The table lists this clonotype with a few counts. The chain combines TRBV3-1 with TRBJ1-1; D call uncertain. Germline CDR1 is LGHDT and CDR2 is YNNKEL (reference sequence). CDR3 size: 15 residues. Trimming removed 2 bases at V and 2 bases at J, with 12 bases between. The CDR3 DNA reads TGTGCCAGCAGCCAATCGGAGGCCCCTAACACTGAAGCTTTCTTT. This translates into CASSQSEAPNTEAFF.

In this sample, this clonotype turned up many times. The rearrangement joins TRBV6-1 to TRBJ1-6; the match to TRBD1 covers 9 bases. After removal of 4 bases from V and 7 bases from J, the junction contained 5 bases not matched to a gene. This CDR3 region has 15 residues. Per germline, CDR1 MNHNS and CDR2 SASEGT. Here the CDR3 reads CASSGTGGGNSPLHF. For the CDR3, the DNA is TGTGCCAGCAGTGGCACAGGGGGCGGCAATTCACCCCTCCACTTT.

This clonotype has a count of ten or more. CDR3 sequence: CASSTTRIYGYTF. In nucleotides, the CDR3 is TGCGCCAGCAGCACGACGCGGATCTATGGCTACACCTTC. The V call is TRBV5-1, the J call TRBJ1-2; no firm D call. Trimming took off 4 bases at V and 4 bases at J, with 11 bases between the two ends. This CDR3 is built from 13 residues. Germline CDR1 is SGHRS and CDR2 is YFSETQ.